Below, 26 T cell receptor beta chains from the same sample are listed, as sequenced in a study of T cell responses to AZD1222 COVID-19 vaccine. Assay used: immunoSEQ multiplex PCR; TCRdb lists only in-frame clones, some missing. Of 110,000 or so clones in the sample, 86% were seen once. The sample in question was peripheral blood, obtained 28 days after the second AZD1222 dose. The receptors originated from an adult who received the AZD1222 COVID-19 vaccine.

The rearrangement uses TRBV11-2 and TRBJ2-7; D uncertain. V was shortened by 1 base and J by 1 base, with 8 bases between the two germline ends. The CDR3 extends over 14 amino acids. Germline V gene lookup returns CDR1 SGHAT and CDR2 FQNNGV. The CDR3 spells CASSLGVVSYEQYF. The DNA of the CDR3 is TGTGCCAGCAGCTTAGGGGTTGTATCCTACGAGCAGTACTTC.

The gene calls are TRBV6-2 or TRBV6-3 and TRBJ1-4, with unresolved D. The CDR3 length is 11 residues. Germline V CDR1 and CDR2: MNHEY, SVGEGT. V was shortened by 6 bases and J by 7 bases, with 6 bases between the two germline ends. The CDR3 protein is CASSQGEKLFF. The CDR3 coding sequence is TGTGCCAGCAGCCAAGGTGAAAAACTGTTTTTT.

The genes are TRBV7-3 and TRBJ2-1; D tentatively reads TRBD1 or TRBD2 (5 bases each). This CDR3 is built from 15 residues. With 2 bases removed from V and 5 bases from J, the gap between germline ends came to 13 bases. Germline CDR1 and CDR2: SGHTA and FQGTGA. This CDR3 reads CASSLDPGTHNEQFF. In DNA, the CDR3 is TGTGCCAGCAGCTTAGACCCGGGGACGCACAATGAGCAGTTCTTC.

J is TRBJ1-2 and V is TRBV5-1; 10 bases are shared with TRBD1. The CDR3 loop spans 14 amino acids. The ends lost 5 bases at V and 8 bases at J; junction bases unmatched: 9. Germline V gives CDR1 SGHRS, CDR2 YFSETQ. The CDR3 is CASRGPGQGFGYTF. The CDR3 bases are TGCGCCAGCAGGGGGCCGGGACAGGGGTTCGGCTACACCTTC.

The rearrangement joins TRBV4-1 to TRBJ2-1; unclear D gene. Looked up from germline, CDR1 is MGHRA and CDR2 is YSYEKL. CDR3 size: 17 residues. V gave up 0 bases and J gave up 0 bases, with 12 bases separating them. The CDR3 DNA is TGCGCCAGCAGCCAAGATCATGGGCTAAGCTCCTACAATGAGCAGTTCTTC. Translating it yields CASSQDHGLSSYNEQFF.

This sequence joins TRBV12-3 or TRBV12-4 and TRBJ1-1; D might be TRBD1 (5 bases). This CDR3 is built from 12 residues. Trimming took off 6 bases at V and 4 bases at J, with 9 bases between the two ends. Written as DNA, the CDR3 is TGTGCCAGCAGAACCAGGGTCACTGAAGCTTTCTTT. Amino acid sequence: CASRTRVTEAFF.

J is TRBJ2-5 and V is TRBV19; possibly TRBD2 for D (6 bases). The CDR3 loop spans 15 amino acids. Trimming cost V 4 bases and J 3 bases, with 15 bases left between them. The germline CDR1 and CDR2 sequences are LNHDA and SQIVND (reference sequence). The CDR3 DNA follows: TGTGCCAGTAGTAGGGGACTCACCAACAAAGAGACCCAGTACTTC. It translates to CASSRGLTNKETQYF.

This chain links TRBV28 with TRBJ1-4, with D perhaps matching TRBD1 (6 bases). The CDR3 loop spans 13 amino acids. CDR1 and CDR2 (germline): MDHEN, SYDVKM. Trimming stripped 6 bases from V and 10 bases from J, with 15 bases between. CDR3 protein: CASSQDSLGKLFF. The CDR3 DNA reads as TGTGCCAGCAGCCAGGACAGTCTGGGAAAACTGTTTTTT. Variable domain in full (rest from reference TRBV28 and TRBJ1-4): DVKVTQSSRYLVKRTGEKVFLECVQDMDHENMFWYRQDPGLGLRLIYFSYDVKMKEKGDIPEGYSVSREKKERFSLILESASTNQTSMYLCASSQDSLGKLFFGSGTQLSVL.

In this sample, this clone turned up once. The CDR3 DNA reads as TGCGCCAGCAGCCCTGACAGCGGTATTGATGGCTACACCTTC. Translating gives CASSPDSGIDGYTF. The rearrangement uses TRBV5-1 and TRBJ1-2; TRBD1 is a possible D gene (5 bases). From germline, CDR1 is SGHRS and CDR2 YFSETQ. V lost 4 bases, J lost 6 bases, and 16 bases lay in between. CDR3 length: 14 amino acids.

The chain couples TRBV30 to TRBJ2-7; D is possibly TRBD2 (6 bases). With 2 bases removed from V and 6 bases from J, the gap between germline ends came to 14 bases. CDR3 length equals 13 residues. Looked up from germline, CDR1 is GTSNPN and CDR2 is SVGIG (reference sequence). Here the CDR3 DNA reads TGTGCCTGGAGTCGCGACCCCGGGGGCGAGCAGTACTTC. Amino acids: CAWSRDPGGEQYF.

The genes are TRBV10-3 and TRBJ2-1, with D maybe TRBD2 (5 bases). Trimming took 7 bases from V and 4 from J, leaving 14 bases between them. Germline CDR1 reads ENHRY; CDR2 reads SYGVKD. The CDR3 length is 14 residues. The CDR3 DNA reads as TGTGCCATCACCCACGGACTTCCATACAATGAGCAGTTCTTC. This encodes CAITHGLPYNEQFF.

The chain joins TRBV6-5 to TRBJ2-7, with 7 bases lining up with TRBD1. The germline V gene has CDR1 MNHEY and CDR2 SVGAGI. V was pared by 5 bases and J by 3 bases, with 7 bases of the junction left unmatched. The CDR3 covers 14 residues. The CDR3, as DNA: TGTGCCAGCAGTCGGGACAGCCTGCGCTACGAGCAGTACTTC. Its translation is CASSRDSLRYEQYF.

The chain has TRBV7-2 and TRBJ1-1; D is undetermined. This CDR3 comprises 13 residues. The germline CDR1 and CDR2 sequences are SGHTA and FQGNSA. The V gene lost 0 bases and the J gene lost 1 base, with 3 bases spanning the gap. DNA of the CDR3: TGTGCCAGCAGCTTAGCACAGAACACTGAAGCTTTCTTT. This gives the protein CASSLAQNTEAFF.

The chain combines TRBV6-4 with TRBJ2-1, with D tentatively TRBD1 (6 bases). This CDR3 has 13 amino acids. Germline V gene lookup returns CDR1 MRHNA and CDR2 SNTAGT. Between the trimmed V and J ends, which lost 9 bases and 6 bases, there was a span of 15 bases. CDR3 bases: TGTGCCAGTGCCGTTGGCAGGGGCAATGAGCAGTTCTTC. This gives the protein CASAVGRGNEQFF.

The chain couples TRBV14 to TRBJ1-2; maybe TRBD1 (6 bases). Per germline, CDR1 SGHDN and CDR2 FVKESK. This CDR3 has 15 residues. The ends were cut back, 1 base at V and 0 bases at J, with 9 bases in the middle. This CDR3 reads CASSQADRTNYGYTF. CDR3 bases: TGTGCCAGCAGCCAAGCTGACAGGACTAACTATGGCTACACCTTC.

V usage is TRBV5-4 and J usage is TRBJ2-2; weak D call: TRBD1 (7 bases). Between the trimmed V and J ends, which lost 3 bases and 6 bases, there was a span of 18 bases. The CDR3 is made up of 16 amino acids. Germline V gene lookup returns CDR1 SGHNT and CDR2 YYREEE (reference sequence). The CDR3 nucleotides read TGTGCCAGCAGCTCAGGAGGGACAGAGGTCCCCGGGGAGCTGTTTTTT. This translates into CASSSGGTEVPGELFF. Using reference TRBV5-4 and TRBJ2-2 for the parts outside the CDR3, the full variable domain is ETGVTQSPTHLIKTRGQQVTLRCSSQSGHNTVSWYQQALGQGPQFIFQYYREEENGRGNFPPRFSGLQFPNYSSELNVNALELDDSALYLCASSSGGTEVPGELFFGEGSRLTVL.

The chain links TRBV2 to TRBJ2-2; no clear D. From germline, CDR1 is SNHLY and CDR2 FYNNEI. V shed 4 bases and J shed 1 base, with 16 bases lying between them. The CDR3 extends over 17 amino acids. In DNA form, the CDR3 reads TGTGCCAGCAGTGCCCTTGGTCCGGTAGGGAACACCGGGGAGCTGTTTTTT. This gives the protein CASSALGPVGNTGELFF.

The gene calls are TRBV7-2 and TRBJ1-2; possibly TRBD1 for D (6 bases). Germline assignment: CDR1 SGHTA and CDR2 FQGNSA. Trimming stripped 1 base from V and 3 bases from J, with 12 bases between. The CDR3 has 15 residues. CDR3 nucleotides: TGTGCCAGCAGCTTAGTATGGACAGCCGACTATGGCTACACCTTC. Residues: CASSLVWTADYGYTF.

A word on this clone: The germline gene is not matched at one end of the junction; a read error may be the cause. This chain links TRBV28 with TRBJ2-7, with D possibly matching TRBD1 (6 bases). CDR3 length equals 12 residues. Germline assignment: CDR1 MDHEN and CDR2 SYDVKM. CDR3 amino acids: CASSLVPGQYDF. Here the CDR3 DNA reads TGTGCCAGCAGTTTGGTACCGGGACAATACGACTTC.

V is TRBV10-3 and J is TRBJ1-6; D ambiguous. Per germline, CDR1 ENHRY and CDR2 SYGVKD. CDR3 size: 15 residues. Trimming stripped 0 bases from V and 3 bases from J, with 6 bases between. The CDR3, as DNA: TGTGCCATCAGTGAGTCGAGTCTCTATAATTCACCCCTCCACTTT. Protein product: CAISESSLYNSPLHF.

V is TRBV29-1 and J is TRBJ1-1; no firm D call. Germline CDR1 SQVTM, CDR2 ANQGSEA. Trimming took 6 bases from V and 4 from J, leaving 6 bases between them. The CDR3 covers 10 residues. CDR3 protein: CSVEGTEAFF. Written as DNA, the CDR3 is TGCAGCGTGGAGGGCACTGAAGCTTTCTTT.

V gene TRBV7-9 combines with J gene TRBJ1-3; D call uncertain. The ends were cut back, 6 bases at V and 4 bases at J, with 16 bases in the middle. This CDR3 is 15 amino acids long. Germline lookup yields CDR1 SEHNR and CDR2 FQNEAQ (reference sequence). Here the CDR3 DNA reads TGTGCCAGCAGGCTTTCTTCATCAGTCGGAAACACCATATATTTT. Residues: CASRLSSSVGNTIYF.

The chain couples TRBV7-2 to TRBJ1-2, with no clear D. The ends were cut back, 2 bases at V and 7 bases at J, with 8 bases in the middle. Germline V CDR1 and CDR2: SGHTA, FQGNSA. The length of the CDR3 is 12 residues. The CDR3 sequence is CASSLISVGYTF. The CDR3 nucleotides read TGTGCCAGCAGCTTAATCAGTGTTGGCTACACCTTC.

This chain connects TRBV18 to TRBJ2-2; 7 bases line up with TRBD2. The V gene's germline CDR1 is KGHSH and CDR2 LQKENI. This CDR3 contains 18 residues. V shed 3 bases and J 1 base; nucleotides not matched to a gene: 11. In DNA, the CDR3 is TGTGCCAGCTCACCTATATCTAGCGGAAGTATGAACACCGGGGAGCTGTTTTTT. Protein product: CASSPISSGSMNTGELFF.

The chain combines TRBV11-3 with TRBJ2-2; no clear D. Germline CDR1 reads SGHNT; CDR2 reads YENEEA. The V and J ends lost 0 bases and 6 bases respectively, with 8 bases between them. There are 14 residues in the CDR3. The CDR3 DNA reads TGTGCCAGCAGCTTAGATTCGGTGCCCGGGGAGCTGTTTTTT. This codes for CASSLDSVPGELFF.

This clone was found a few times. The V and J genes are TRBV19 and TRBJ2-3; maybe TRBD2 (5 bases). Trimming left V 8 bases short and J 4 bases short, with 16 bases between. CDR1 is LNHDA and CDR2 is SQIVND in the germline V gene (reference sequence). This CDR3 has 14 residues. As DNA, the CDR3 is TGTGCCAGTCGGGATAGGCTTGTTGCAGATACGCAGTATTTT. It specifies CASRDRLVADTQYF.